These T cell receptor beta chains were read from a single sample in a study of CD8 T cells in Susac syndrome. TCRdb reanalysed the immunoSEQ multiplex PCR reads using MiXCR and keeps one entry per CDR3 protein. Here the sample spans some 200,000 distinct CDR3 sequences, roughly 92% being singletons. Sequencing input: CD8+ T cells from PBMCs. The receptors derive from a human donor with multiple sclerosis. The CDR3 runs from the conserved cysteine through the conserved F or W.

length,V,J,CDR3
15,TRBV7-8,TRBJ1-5,CASSPEDRGNQPQHF
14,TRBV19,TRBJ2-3,CASSPWTGTDTQYF
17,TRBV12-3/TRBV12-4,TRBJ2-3,CASSPAGRYGGTDTQYF
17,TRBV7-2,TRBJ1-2,CASSLGRGQGAPYGYTF
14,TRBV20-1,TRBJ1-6,CSASDRGANSPLHF
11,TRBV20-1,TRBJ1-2,CSAWADEGYTF
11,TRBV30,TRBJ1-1,CAWSVQGKAFF
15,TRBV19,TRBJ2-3,CASSILAGQTGTQYF
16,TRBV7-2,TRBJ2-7,CASSQDSRSSSYEQYF
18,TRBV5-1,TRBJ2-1,CASSLQRVGSSSYNEQFF
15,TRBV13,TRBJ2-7,CASSSTRGRSYEQYF
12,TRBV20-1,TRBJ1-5,CSARGFNQPQHF
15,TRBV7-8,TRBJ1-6,CASSLPGQGNSPLHF
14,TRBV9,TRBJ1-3,CASSGGGAGNTIYF
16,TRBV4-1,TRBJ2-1,CASSRLRLGRGNEQFF
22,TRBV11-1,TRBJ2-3,CASSPYYRDPSRLSRITDTQYF
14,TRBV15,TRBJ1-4,CATSGGESNEKLFF
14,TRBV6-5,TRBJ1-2,CASSLGGGYDGYTF
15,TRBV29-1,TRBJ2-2,CSVASAGTNTGELFF
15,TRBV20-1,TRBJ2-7,CSATDRGLVGYEQYF
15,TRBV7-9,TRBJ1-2,CASSSRQGPPGGYTF
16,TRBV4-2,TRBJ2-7,CASSQEPGTSGYEQYF
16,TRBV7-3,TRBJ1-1,CASSSWTGEEGTEAFF
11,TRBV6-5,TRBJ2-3,CASSEGDTQYF
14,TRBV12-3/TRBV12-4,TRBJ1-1,CASSLGGGRGEAFF
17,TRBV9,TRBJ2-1,CASSVGGAASGIDEQFF
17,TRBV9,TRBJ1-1,CASSVEVDRSGDTEAFF
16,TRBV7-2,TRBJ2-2,CASSLVMVDSAGELFF
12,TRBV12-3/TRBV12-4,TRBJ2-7,CASSISRSEQYF
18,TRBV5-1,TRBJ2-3,CASSSGRARERGPDTQYF
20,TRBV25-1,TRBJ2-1,CASSESGLGVGFWSYNEQFF